Listed below are T cell receptor beta chains from one sample, sequenced in a study of blood T cells in healthy people across ages. Each CDR3 protein gets one entry after TCRdb re-called the 5' RACE reads with MiXCR. This table holds 1.5 million to 2 million distinct CDR3 sequences, approximately 30% found once. Sequencing was done on a sample of blood. Receptors originate from a woman in her twenties or thirties in good health. Both conserved end residues are part of each CDR3. A D gene is named only where the DNA matches it firmly. A row's size may be missing; if present it is once, few, many or a size class.

>17|TRBD1|TRBV24-1|TRBJ1-5|.
TGTGCCACCAGTGAACCCCCCGGAACAGGGGGCAATCAGCCCCAGCATTTT
CATSEPPGTGGNQPQHF
>19|TRBD1|TRBV10-3|TRBJ1-5|.
TGTGCCATCAGTGATAGGGGGGGGACAGGTTCGTATAGCAATCAGCCCCAGCATTTT
CAISDRGGTGSYSNQPQHF
>15|.|TRBV9|TRBJ2-3|.
TGTGCCAGCAGCGCCACGGGGTCGAGGACAGATACGCAGTATTTT
CASSATGSRTDTQYF
>15|TRBD1|TRBV18|TRBJ1-4|.
TGTGCCAGCTCACCTCGGACAGGGATAAGTGAAAAACTGTTTTTT
CASSPRTGISEKLFF
>13|.|TRBV3-1|TRBJ1-2|.
TGTGCCAGCAGCCAAGATTGGAGGGCTGGCTACACCTTC
CASSQDWRAGYTF
>15|TRBD1|TRBV10-2|TRBJ2-3|.
TGCGCCAGCACCTTGGACAGGGGGGAGGCAGATACGCAGTATTTT
CASTLDRGEADTQYF
>16|.|TRBV7-8|TRBJ2-1|many
TGTGCCAGCAGCTTAGACGCGGCGGGTCAAGGGTATGAGCAGTTCTTC
CASSLDAAGQGYEQFF
>16|TRBD2|TRBV20-1|TRBJ2-1|few
TGCAGTGCTAGCTTCTGGGGGACTAGCGGGAAGAATGAGCAGTTCTTC
CSASFWGTSGKNEQFF
>14|TRBD1|TRBV27|TRBJ2-7|many
TGTGCCAGCAGTTTAACAGGGGTTAAAAACGAGCAGTACTTC
CASSLTGVKNEQYF
>13|.|TRBV4-1|TRBJ2-1|many
TGCGCCAGCAGCCCGGGGGTGGAAGGGGAGCAGTTCTTC
CASSPGVEGEQFF
>16|TRBD2|TRBV9|TRBJ2-5|.
TGTGCCAGCAGCGTATCGACTAGCGGGGGGCAAGAGACCCAGTACTTC
CASSVSTSGGQETQYF
>19|.|TRBV20-1|TRBJ2-1|.
TGCAGTGCTAGTCTGGGCAGCCCCTTCCCACTGTGCTCCTACAATGAGCAGTTCTTC
CSASLGSPFPLCSYNEQFF
>13|.|TRBV12-3/TRBV12-4|TRBJ1-2|many
TGTGCCAGCAGTCCCCCGGGACCCTATGGCTACACCTTC
CASSPPGPYGYTF
>15|.|TRBV28|TRBJ2-7|many
TGTGCCACCATTGGAAGTCCGGACAGCTCCTACGAGCAGTACTTC
CATIGSPDSSYEQYF
>17|.|TRBV28|TRBJ1-6|few
TGTGCCAGCACCCTGGGACCGGCTCAGTTTGAAATTTCGCCCCTCCACTTT
CASTLGPAQFEISPLHF
>13|TRBD2|TRBV4-1|TRBJ2-1|.
TGCGCCAGCATCGGACTAGCGGACAATGAGCAGTTCTTC
CASIGLADNEQFF
>15|.|TRBV20-1|TRBJ2-7|.
TGCAGTGCTAGCAGGGGGACTACACCTACCTACGAGCAGTACTTC
CSASRGTTPTYEQYF
>14|.|TRBV5-1|TRBJ2-2|few
TGTGCCAGCAGCACGGGACCAAACACCGGGGAGCTGTTTTTT
CASSTGPNTGELFF
>10|.|TRBV29-1|TRBJ2-1|many
TGCAGCGTCAGGGTCAATGAGCAGTTCTTC
CSVRVNEQFF
>15|.|TRBV6-6|TRBJ2-2|.
TGTGCCAGCAGTTACTGGCAGGAGAACACCGGGGAGCTGTTTTTT
CASSYWQENTGELFF
>16|TRBD1|TRBV10-3|TRBJ2-7|.
TGTGCCATCAGTGAGTCGATCAGGGGGCGCTCTGGCGAGCAGTACTTC
CAISESIRGRSGEQYF
>18|.|TRBV7-3|TRBJ2-6|few
TGTGCCAGCAGCGAGATCGGGGGGCCTCCCTCTGGGGCCAACGTCCTGACTTTC
CASSEIGGPPSGANVLTF
>15|.|TRBV12-3/TRBV12-4|TRBJ1-6|.
TGTGCCAGCAGTTTAATTACAGGGCAGAATTCACCCCTCCACTTT
CASSLITGQNSPLHF
>14|.|TRBV6-1|TRBJ2-1|.
TGTGCCAGCACCGGCGGTTGGCGGGACAATGAGCAGTTCTTC
CASTGGWRDNEQFF
>14|.|TRBV29-1|TRBJ2-1|many
TGCAGCGTTGATCTCAGAGCCTCTGACAATGAGCAGTTCTTC
CSVDLRASDNEQFF
>16|TRBD2|TRBV15|TRBJ2-1|few
TGTGCCACCAGCAGAGATAAATACGGGGGGAGAAATGAGCAGTTCTTC
CATSRDKYGGRNEQFF
>13|TRBD1|TRBV24-1|TRBJ1-2|.
TGTGCCACCAGTGATGACAGGGGCTATGGCCACACCTTC
CATSDDRGYGHTF
>12|.|TRBV28|TRBJ2-3|.
TGTGCCAGCAACCTGCCGGGGTATACGCAGTATTTT
CASNLPGYTQYF
>13|.|TRBV24-1|TRBJ1-1|few
TGTGCCACCAGTGACCCAGGACTGCAAGAAGCTTTCTTT
CATSDPGLQEAFF
>14|TRBD1|TRBV5-1|TRBJ2-1|many
TGCGCCAGCGGGGGACAGGGAGCCTACAATGAGCAGTTCTTC
CASGGQGAYNEQFF
>13|.|TRBV6-2/TRBV6-3|TRBJ2-5|few
TGTGCCAGCCGTGGACACAACCAAGAGACCCAGTACTTC
CASRGHNQETQYF
>16|.|TRBV12-3/TRBV12-4|TRBJ2-3|.
TGTGCCAGCAGCCGCGCAGTAGCGGCGGGGACAGATACGCAGTATTTT
CASSRAVAAGTDTQYF
>13|.|TRBV3-1|TRBJ1-1|.
TGTGCCAGCAGCCAAGATTACGGGTTTGACACTTTCTTT
CASSQDYGFDTFF
>16|TRBD1|TRBV3-1|TRBJ2-7|.
TGTGCCAGCAGCCAAGAGGTTCAGGGGGCTAGGTACGAGCAGTACTTC
CASSQEVQGARYEQYF
>16|TRBD2|TRBV9|TRBJ2-5|.
TGTGCCAGCAGCGTAGTCAGCGGGGCCGCGAGAGAGACCCAGTACTTC
CASSVVSGAARETQYF
>19|TRBD2|TRBV9|TRBJ2-7|.
TGTGCCAGCGGCGTAGTATCGACTAGCGGTGAGACACTACCCTACGAGCAGTACTTC
CASGVVSTSGETLPYEQYF
>14|.|TRBV30|TRBJ2-1|.
TGTGCCTGTAGGTGGGGTGTCCGGTACAATGAGCAGTTCTTC
CACRWGVRYNEQFF
>15|.|TRBV7-9|TRBJ2-7|once
TGTGCCAGCGCGTTAACTAGTTTAAATTACAATGAGCAGTACTTC
CASALTSLNYNEQYF
>15|TRBD2|TRBV6-1|TRBJ2-1|many
TGTGCCAGTCGCCGTTCAGCGGGACGCTACAATGAGCAGTTCTTC
CASRRSAGRYNEQFF
>12|.|TRBV5-1|TRBJ1-2|few
TGCGCCAGCAAAGGGGTATACTATGGCTACACCTTC
CASKGVYYGYTF
>16|.|TRBV20-1|TRBJ2-3|.
TGCAGTGCTAGAGGGGTAGCTCCCGCCCGTCCAGATACGCAGTATTTT
CSARGVAPARPDTQYF
>13|TRBD2|TRBV30|TRBJ2-1|.
TGTGCCTGGATAGCGGGGGGGTACAATGAGCAGTTCTTC
CAWIAGGYNEQFF
>15|TRBD1|TRBV12-3/TRBV12-4|TRBJ2-5|.
TGTGCCAGCAGCGCCGGGACAGGGGGCTCAGAGACCCAGTACTTC
CASSAGTGGSETQYF
>14|.|TRBV7-2|TRBJ2-1|.
TGTGCCAGCAGCCCCGTCCGCTCCTACAATGAGCAGTTCTTC
CASSPVRSYNEQFF
>14|.|TRBV6-1|TRBJ1-2|.
TGTGCCAGCAGTGAGGGCTCAGTAACCTATGGCTACACCTTC
CASSEGSVTYGYTF
>15|TRBD2|TRBV5-6|TRBJ2-3|few
TGTGCCAGCAGCTTTGGGACTAGCTTCCCAGATACGCAGTATTTT
CASSFGTSFPDTQYF
>18|.|TRBV7-9|TRBJ2-1|.
TGTGCCAGCAGCTCCGCCACCCCGACAGCCTGGGCATACAATGAGCAGTTCTTC
CASSSATPTAWAYNEQFF